These 13 T cell receptor beta chains originate from one sample sequenced in a study of vaccination effects on CD4 cells after COVID-19. This table comes from immunoSEQ multiplex PCR, and its TCRdb copy is limited to in-frame clones, with some not included. Here the sample spans about 40,000 clones, approximately 70% being singletons. Cells that had been cultured for 9 to 10 days were the source of isolated CD4+ T cells. Participants each got two BNT162b2 or mRNA-1273 vaccine doses. No cognate antigen is known for these TCRs. The input for sequencing was CD4+ T cells from PBMCs cultured without peptide, taken after COVID-19 vaccination. These receptors originate from a human donor who received a COVID-19 vaccine.

This clone was seen more than once but under ten times. The CDR3 region has the DNA TGTGCCAGCTCACCAGGGACTTTTTCCTACAATGAGCAGTTCTTC. Encoded protein: CASSPGTFSYNEQFF. The gene calls are TRBV18 and TRBJ2-1, with D possibly being TRBD2 (6 bases). Germline V gives CDR1 KGHSH, CDR2 LQKENI. Trimming removed 2 bases from V and 1 base from J, with 9 bases in between. The CDR3 extends over 15 amino acids.

In this sample, this clone turned up once. The V and J genes are TRBV11-2 and TRBJ2-5; 9 positions match TRBD2. J gave up 5 bases and V 8 bases, and 9 bases lay outside the gene matches. There are 14 residues in the CDR3. Germline values: CDR1 SGHAT, CDR2 FQNNGV. CDR3 region: CASRSDSGGETQYF. For the CDR3, the DNA is TGTGCCAGCCGCTCGGATAGCGGGGGCGAGACCCAGTACTTC.

This chain links TRBV30 with TRBJ1-6; 7 nucleotides match TRBD1. The germline V gene has CDR1 GTSNPN and CDR2 SVGIG (reference sequence). With V trimmed by 3 bases and J by 9 bases, 8 bases remained unmatched. This CDR3 region has 14 residues. CDR3 in DNA: TGTGCCTGGAGAATTGGACAGGAGAGTTCACCCCTCCACTTT. Encoded protein: CAWRIGQESSPLHF.

The V and J genes are TRBV5-8 and TRBJ2-2; unclear D gene. V lost 1 base and J lost 0, with 10 bases in between. This CDR3 comprises 16 residues. CDR1 SGHTS and CDR2 YDEGEE come from the germline V gene. For the CDR3, the DNA is TGTGCCAGCAGCTTGTGGGTCTCGACGAACACCGGGGAGCTGTTTTTT. It translates to CASSLWVSTNTGELFF.

This chain joins TRBV19 and TRBJ2-7; maybe TRBD1 (6 bases). CDR3 size: 18 residues. Germline CDR1 reads LNHDA; CDR2 reads SQIVND (reference sequence). Trimming left V 6 bases short and J 1 base short, with 25 bases between. CDR3 residues: CASRASGTRSASSYEQYF. CDR3 bases: TGTGCCAGTAGAGCCTCCGGGACACGGTCGGCATCGTCCTACGAGCAGTACTTC.

This clone was counted a few times. This chain links TRBV5-1 with TRBJ1-3; D ambiguous. The CDR3 extends over 16 amino acids. CDR1 and CDR2 (germline): SGHRS, YFSETQ. The V end lost 3 bases, the J end lost 0 bases, and 13 bases lay between the germline ends. CDR3 coding DNA: TGCGCCAGCAGCTCTGGCCTCCCCGGCTCTGGAAACACCATATATTTT. Translated, it gives CASSSGLPGSGNTIYF.

This clone was found a few times. The genes are TRBV27 and TRBJ2-1; 8 nucleotides match TRBD2. CDR1 and CDR2 from the germline V gene are MNHEY and SMNVEV (reference sequence). There are 13 residues in the CDR3. J was trimmed by 2 bases and V by 7 bases; bases with no gene match: 1. The CDR3 is CASKAGAYNEQFF. The CDR3 DNA reads TGTGCCAGCAAAGCGGGGGCCTACAATGAGCAGTTCTTC.

This clone was counted only a few times. The CDR3 nucleotides are TGTGCCAGTAGTGACCAAAAGGGTGAAAAACTGTTTTTT. Translation: CASSDQKGEKLFF. V usage is TRBV19 and J usage is TRBJ1-4, with unresolved D. The CDR3 totals 13 residues. The ends were cut back, 5 bases at V and 7 bases at J, with 11 bases in the middle. Germline loops: CDR1 LNHDA, CDR2 SQIVND (reference sequence).

The CDR3 reads CASSLAGADGYTF. DNA for the CDR3: TGTGCCAGCAGCTTAGCTGGGGCCGATGGCTACACCTTC. This chain connects TRBV7-9 to TRBJ1-2; D possibly corresponds to TRBD1 (5 bases). Per germline, CDR1 SEHNR and CDR2 FQNEAQ (reference sequence). V was shortened by 0 bases and J by 6 bases, with 8 bases between the two germline ends. This CDR3 region has 13 residues.

V and J are TRBV24-1 and TRBJ1-5; weak D call: TRBD1 (6 bases). Looked up from germline, CDR1 is KGHDR and CDR2 is SFDVKD. The CDR3 is made up of 17 amino acids. Trimming pared 2 bases from V and 3 bases from J, leaving 16 bases between. CDR3 residues: CATSDSRGGFNNQPQHF. The CDR3 nucleotides are TGTGCCACCAGTGATTCCCGAGGGGGTTTTAACAATCAGCCCCAGCATTTT.

V and J are TRBV27 and TRBJ1-5; no definite D call. Per germline, CDR1 MNHEY and CDR2 SMNVEV (reference sequence). CDR3 length equals 16 residues. The germline V and J ends were trimmed by 3 bases and 3 bases, with 15 bases remaining between them. The CDR3 protein is CASSFLVLLTNQPQHF. CDR3 bases: TGTGCCAGCAGTTTCCTCGTATTGCTAACCAATCAGCCCCAGCATTTT.

V usage is TRBV12-3 or TRBV12-4 and J usage is TRBJ2-3, with unresolved D. V gave up 2 bases and J gave up 6 bases, with 9 bases separating them. The CDR3 loop spans 13 amino acids. The CDR3, as DNA: TGTGCCAGCAGTTTATGGGTCGCGGATACGCAGTATTTT. Translated, it gives CASSLWVADTQYF.

This clone was picked up a small number of times. The chain is built from TRBV4-1 and TRBJ1-2; D perhaps matches TRBD1 (6 bases). V dropped 2 bases and J dropped 5 bases, with 6 bases sitting between them. Germline V lookup: CDR1 MGHRA, CDR2 YSYEKL. The CDR3 runs 12 residues. CDR3 coding DNA: TGCGCCAGCAGCCAACAGGGGTATGGCTACACCTTC. Translated: CASSQQGYGYTF.